This T cell receptor beta chain derives from a study of T cell responses to AZD1222 COVID-19 vaccine. The study's findings and limits: Donors were largely white British and mainly female; clonal diversity was possibly underestimated.

The assay was immunoSEQ multiplex PCR, and TCRdb's table has in-frame clones only and misses some. Of about 110,000 clones listed, roughly 84% are singletons. A word on this clone: Its antigen is still unknown.

The CDR3 is made up of 14 amino acids. CDR1 is MNHEY and CDR2 is SVGAGI in the germline V gene. Trimming took 6 bases from V and 1 from J, leaving 10 bases between them. Specimen: peripheral blood, collected on day 0 of AZD1222 vaccination. The sequence came from an adult in good health. V gene TRBV6-5 combines with J gene TRBJ1-3, with D possibly TRBD1 on 5 matching bases. The CDR3 sequence is CASSPGGSGNTIYF. For the CDR3, the DNA is TGTGCCAGCAGCCCCGGGGGTTCTGGAAACACCATATATTTT.